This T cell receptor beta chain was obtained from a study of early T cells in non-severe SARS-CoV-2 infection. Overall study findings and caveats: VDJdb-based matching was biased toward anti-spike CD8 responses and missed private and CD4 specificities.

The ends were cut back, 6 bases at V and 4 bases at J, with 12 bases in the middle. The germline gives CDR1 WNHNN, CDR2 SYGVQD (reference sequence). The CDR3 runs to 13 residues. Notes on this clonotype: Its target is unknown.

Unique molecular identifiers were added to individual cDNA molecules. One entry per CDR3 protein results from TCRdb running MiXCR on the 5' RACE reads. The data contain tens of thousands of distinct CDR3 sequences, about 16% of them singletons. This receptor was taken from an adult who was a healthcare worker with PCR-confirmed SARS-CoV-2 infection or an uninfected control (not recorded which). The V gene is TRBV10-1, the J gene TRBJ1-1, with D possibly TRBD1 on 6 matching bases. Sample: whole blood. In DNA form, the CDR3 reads TGCGCCAGCAGCTCAACAGGGCCCACTGAAGCTTTCTTT. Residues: CASSSTGPTEAFF.